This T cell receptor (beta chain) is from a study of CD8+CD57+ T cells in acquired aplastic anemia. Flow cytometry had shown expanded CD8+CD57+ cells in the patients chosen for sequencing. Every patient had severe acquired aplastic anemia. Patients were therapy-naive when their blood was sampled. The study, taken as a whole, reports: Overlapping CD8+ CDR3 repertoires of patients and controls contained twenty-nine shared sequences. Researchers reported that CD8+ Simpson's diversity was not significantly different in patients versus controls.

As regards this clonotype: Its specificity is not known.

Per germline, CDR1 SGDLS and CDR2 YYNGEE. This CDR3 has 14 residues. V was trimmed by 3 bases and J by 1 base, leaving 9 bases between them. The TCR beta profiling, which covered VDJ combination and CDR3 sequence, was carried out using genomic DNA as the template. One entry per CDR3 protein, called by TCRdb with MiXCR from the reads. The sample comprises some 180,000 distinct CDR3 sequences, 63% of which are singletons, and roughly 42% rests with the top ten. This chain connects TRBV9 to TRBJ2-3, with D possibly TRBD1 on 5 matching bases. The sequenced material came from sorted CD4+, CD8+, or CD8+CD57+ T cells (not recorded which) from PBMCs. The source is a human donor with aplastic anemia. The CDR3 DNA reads TGTGCCAGCAGCGCCGTACAGGGCACAGATACGCAGTATTTT. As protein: CASSAVQGTDTQYF.